The 10 T cell receptor beta chains in this list originate from one sample, sequenced in a study of blood T cell repertoires in COVID-19. Method: immunoSEQ multiplex PCR; TCRdb's copy keeps in-frame clones and lacks some. Of 26,000 or so clones in the sample, 76% were seen once. Sequencing was carried out using peripheral blood. Receptor source: a man in his sixties or seventies with acute or convalescent COVID-19.

This clone was seen a handful of times. The chain links TRBV6-5 to TRBJ1-3, with D perhaps matching TRBD1 (6 bases). V was trimmed by 0 bases and J by 2 bases, leaving 11 bases between them. There are 16 residues in the CDR3. Germline V gene sequence: CDR1 MNHEY, CDR2 SVGAGI. The CDR3 reads CASSYSYRETGNTIYF. DNA for the CDR3: TGTGCCAGCAGTTACTCTTACAGGGAAACTGGAAACACCATATATTTT.

The chain is built from TRBV4-3 and TRBJ2-1; D is unresolved. The CDR3 totals 15 residues. The V end was cut by 0 bases, the J end by 0 bases, with 6 bases between. Germline lookup yields CDR1 LGHNA and CDR2 YSLEER. CDR3 sequence reads: CASSQDRSSYNEQFF. CDR3 DNA: TGCGCCAGCAGCCAAGACCGGAGCTCCTACAATGAGCAGTTCTTC.

The chain is built from TRBV6-4 and TRBJ2-7, with D possibly being TRBD1 (5 bases). In germline, CDR1 is MRHNA, CDR2 SNTAGT. The CDR3 is made up of 13 amino acids. Trimming shortened V by 6 bases and J by 5 bases, and 14 bases separated the two germline ends. The DNA of the CDR3 is TGTGCCAGCAGCCCAGACCCCAGGGACGAGCAGTACTTC. Translating it yields CASSPDPRDEQYF.

In this sample, this clone turned up once. V usage is TRBV19 and J usage is TRBJ2-1; 11 bases line up with TRBD2. V dropped 4 bases and J dropped 5; count of bases not matched to a gene: 7. Per the germline V gene, CDR1 is LNHDA and CDR2 is SQIVND (reference sequence). There are 16 residues in the CDR3. The CDR3 DNA reads TGTGCCAGTAGTACATTAGCTAGCGGGAGGAACAATGAGCAGTTCTTC. Its protein is CASSTLASGRNNEQFF.

The genes are TRBV5-4 and TRBJ2-1; D perhaps matches TRBD2 (5 bases). Trimming pared 4 bases from V and 0 bases from J, leaving 11 bases between. The germline gives CDR1 SGHNT, CDR2 YYREEE (reference sequence). The length of the CDR3 is 15 residues. CDR3 sequence reads: CASSPGWSSYNEQFF. CDR3 DNA: TGTGCCAGCAGCCCGGGGTGGAGCTCCTACAATGAGCAGTTCTTC.

The chain uses TRBV3-1 (or the pseudogene TRBV3-2) and TRBJ2-5; 10 bases line up with TRBD2. Trimming cost V 6 bases and J 4 bases; bases outside gene matches: 5. Germline V gives CDR1 LGHDT, CDR2 YNNKEL (reference sequence). The CDR3 has 14 residues. The CDR3: CASRGTSALETQYF. The DNA for the CDR3 is TGTGCCAGCAGGGGGACTAGCGCTTTAGAGACCCAGTACTTC.

The chain employs TRBV27 and TRBJ2-3; the D is unclear. Trimming cost V 2 bases and J 7 bases, with 10 bases left between them. The CDR3 runs 13 residues. The germline V gene has CDR1 MNHEY and CDR2 SMNVEV (reference sequence). In DNA, the CDR3 is TGTGCCAGCAGTTTAAAAACACAGAATACGCAGTATTTT. Translating gives CASSLKTQNTQYF.

The genes are TRBV10-3 and TRBJ1-5; 7 nucleotides match TRBD1. V lost 5 bases and J lost 3; bases outside the gene matches: 10. Germline assignment: CDR1 ENHRY and CDR2 SYGVKD. The CDR3 runs to 16 residues. This chain's CDR3 is CAISTGASNDNQPQHF. DNA of the CDR3: TGTGCCATCAGTACAGGGGCCTCCAATGACAATCAGCCCCAGCATTTT.

The V and J genes are TRBV28 and TRBJ2-5; a possible D gene is TRBD1 (7 bases). Germline CDR1 reads MDHEN; CDR2 reads SYDVKM. The CDR3 length is 13 residues. For the CDR3, the DNA is TGTGCTTCGGAGGAGGGGGCAGCAGAGACCCAGTACTTC. This codes for CASEEGAAETQYF.

V gene TRBV7-2 combines with J gene TRBJ2-3; TRBD2 matches at 9 bases. Germline loops: CDR1 SGHTA, CDR2 FQGNSA. This CDR3 comprises 17 residues. The J segment lost 4 bases and the V segment lost 5 bases, leaving 13 bases of the junction unmatched. CDR3 sequence (DNA): TGTGCCAGCAGCCAGAGGAATCGCGGGGGGGGAGCAGATACGCAGTATTTT. Translation gives CASSQRNRGGGADTQYF.